Each of the 30 T cell receptor beta chains below was sequenced from the same sample in a study of shared clonotypes between healthy human individuals. Method: immunoSEQ multiplex PCR; TCRdb's copy keeps in-frame clones and lacks some. The sample carries 400,000 or so clones, about 97% recorded once. The sequencing sample was made of memory CD8+ T cells sorted from blood. The subset denotes: CD45RO+ cells pooled with CCR7-negative TemRA cells. Receptor source: a man aged 30 to 45 in good health.

This clone was observed a few times. The chain has TRBV7-8 and TRBJ1-4, with no clear D. Between the trimmed V and J ends, which lost 1 base and 0 bases, there was a span of 12 bases. The germline V gene has CDR1 SGHVS and CDR2 FQNEAQ. The CDR3 extends over 17 amino acids. The CDR3 DNA is TGTGCCAGCAGCTTAGAAACGCCCGCTGCAACTAATGAAAAACTGTTTTTT. This codes for CASSLETPAATNEKLFF. The full variable domain, rest sourced from reference TRBV7-8 and TRBJ1-4, is GAGVSQSPRYKVAKRGQDVALRCDPISGHVSLFWYQQALGQGPEFLTYFQNEAQLDKSGLPSDRFFAERPEGSVSTLKIQRTQQEDSAVYLCASSLETPAATNEKLFFGSGTQLSVL.

The V and J genes are TRBV27 and TRBJ2-1, with D perhaps TRBD2 (6 bases). The CDR3 sequence is 13 residues long. The germline V gene has CDR1 MNHEY and CDR2 SMNVEV (reference sequence). Trimming took 5 bases from V and 9 from J, leaving 14 bases between them. The CDR3: CASSGISGGEQFF. The CDR3 region has the DNA TGTGCCAGCAGTGGGATTAGCGGCGGTGAGCAGTTCTTC.

The V and J genes are TRBV6-5 and TRBJ2-7; the D gene could be TRBD1 or TRBD2 (6 bases each). The germline V gene has CDR1 MNHEY and CDR2 SVGAGI. CDR3 size: 13 residues. V was shortened by 11 bases and J by 4 bases, with 18 bases between the two germline ends. The CDR3 region is CAATKGGVYEQYF. Here the CDR3 DNA reads TGTGCCGCCACGAAGGGGGGAGTATACGAGCAGTACTTC.

The chain recombines TRBV27 with TRBJ2-1; D is perhaps TRBD2 (6 bases). V lost 5 bases to trimming and J lost 5 bases, with 16 bases between them. The CDR3 has 15 amino acids. CDR1 is MNHEY and CDR2 is SMNVEV in the germline V gene (reference sequence). In nucleotides, the CDR3 is TGTGCCAGCAGTAAACCCCTCGGGGGACACAATGAGCAGTTCTTC. This gives the protein CASSKPLGGHNEQFF.

V is TRBV6-5 and J is TRBJ1-4, with unresolved D. The V gene's germline CDR1 is MNHEY and CDR2 SVGAGI. Trimming left V 6 bases short and J 3 bases short, with 5 bases between. The CDR3 spans 12 residues. The CDR3 DNA reads as TGTGCCAGCAGAGGTCCTAATGAAAAACTGTTTTTT. The encoded protein is CASRGPNEKLFF.

The chain uses TRBV5-4 and TRBJ2-2; 7 nucleotides line up with TRBD2. J gave up 5 bases and V 4 bases, and 8 bases lay outside the gene matches. The germline V gene has CDR1 SGHNT and CDR2 YYREEE (reference sequence). The CDR3 has 15 residues. The CDR3 nucleotides are TGTGCCAGCAGCCTAGGGAGGGCCCGTACCGGGGAGCTGTTTTTT. Its translation is CASSLGRARTGELFF.

This chain uses TRBV18 with TRBJ2-7; D is undetermined. Trimming took off 3 bases at V and 4 bases at J, with 7 bases between the two ends. Germline CDR1 and CDR2: KGHSH and LQKENI. The CDR3 has 12 residues. CDR3 bases: TGTGCCAGCTCACCCTCCAGATACGAGCAGTACTTC. This encodes CASSPSRYEQYF.

The J gene is TRBJ1-1, the V gene TRBV7-9; no clear D. The CDR3 loop spans 12 amino acids. The V end was cut by 7 bases, the J end by 5 bases, with 11 bases between. Germline V gives CDR1 SEHNR, CDR2 FQNEAQ (reference sequence). CDR3 bases: TGTGCCAGCAACGTTCCGGGGACTGAAGCTTTCTTT. Amino acid sequence: CASNVPGTEAFF.

The chain employs TRBV12-5 and TRBJ2-1; 7 nucleotides line up with TRBD2. V lost 1 base, J lost 4 bases, and 7 bases stayed unmatched. The CDR3 covers 16 residues. Germline CDR1 reads LGHNT; CDR2 reads FRNRAP. CDR3 region: CASGLGGTTAYNEQFF. The CDR3 nucleotides are TGTGCTAGTGGTTTGGGGGGGACTACAGCTTACAATGAGCAGTTCTTC.

V and J are TRBV2 and TRBJ2-7, with 8 bases that match TRBD1. V was pared by 2 bases and J by 2 bases, with 5 bases of the junction left unmatched. The CDR3 consists of 15 residues. Per germline, CDR1 SNHLY and CDR2 FYNNEI. CDR3 sequence reads: CASSERDRITYEQYF. CDR3 DNA: TGTGCCAGCAGTGAAAGGGACAGGATAACCTACGAGCAGTACTTC. Together with reference TRBV2 and TRBJ2-7, the CDR3 gives the full variable domain: EPEVTQTPSHQVTQMGQEVILRCVPISNHLYFYWYRQILGQKVEFLVSFYNNEISEKSEIFDDQFSVERPDGSNFTLKIRSTKLEDSAMYFCASSERDRITYEQYFGPGTRLTVT.

CDR3 protein: CASIPGQPSSYNEQFF. The CDR3 bases are TGTGCCAGCATTCCGGGACAGCCAAGCTCCTACAATGAGCAGTTCTTC. The rearrangement joins TRBV28 to TRBJ2-1; TRBD1 matches at 7 bases. The ends lost 7 bases at V and 0 bases at J; junction bases unmatched: 9. This CDR3 is built from 16 residues. Germline V gene data show CDR1 as MDHEN and CDR2 as SYDVKM.

With regard to this clone: A junction end diverges from the germline sequence, so it may reflect a read error. The chain employs TRBV7-7 and TRBJ2-2; weak D call: TRBD2 (6 bases). Germline loops: CDR1 SSHAT, CDR2 FNYEAQ (reference sequence). The CDR3 runs 17 residues. CDR3 sequence: CASSRNGGGVNTGELFF. As DNA, the CDR3 is TGTGCTAGCAGCCGTAATGGAGGCGGGGTAAACACCGGGGAGCTGTTTTTT.

V and J are TRBV6-6 and TRBJ1-2; D might be TRBD1 (6 bases). The CDR3 contains 13 residues. The germline V gene has CDR1 MNHNY and CDR2 SVGAGI (reference sequence). The V gene lost 5 bases and the J gene lost 1 base, with 8 bases spanning the gap. The CDR3, as DNA: TGTGCCAGCAGTCCGGGACATAACTATGGCTACACCTTC. Its protein product is CASSPGHNYGYTF.

The chain couples TRBV4-2 to TRBJ2-1; D not certain. CDR3 size: 15 residues. The V end lost 2 bases, the J end lost 5 bases, and 13 bases lay between the germline ends. CDR1 and CDR2 (germline): LGHNA, YNFKEQ. For the CDR3, the DNA is TGTGCCAGCAGCCAATATAGGGCTCGTAACAATGAGCAGTTCTTC. Protein product: CASSQYRARNNEQFF.

The J gene is TRBJ2-3, the V gene TRBV5-1; D is unclear. This CDR3 contains 18 residues. The germline gives CDR1 SGHRS, CDR2 YFSETQ. V gave up 0 bases and J gave up 0 bases, with 17 bases separating them. The DNA for the CDR3 is TGCGCCAGCAGCTTGGGAGGTATTGGCGGCTACAGCACAGATACGCAGTATTTT. Translation: CASSLGGIGGYSTDTQYF. The variable domain in full, with the rest retrieved from reference TRBV5-1 and TRBJ2-3, is KAGVTQTPRYLIKTRGQQVTLSCSPISGHRSVSWYQQTPGQGLQFLFEYFSETQRNKGNFPGRFSGRQFSNSRSEMNVSTLELGDSALYLCASSLGGIGGYSTDTQYFGPGTRLTVL.

The V and J genes are TRBV5-1 and TRBJ2-3, with 11 bases aligning to TRBD2. Germline CDR1 reads SGHRS; CDR2 reads YFSETQ. This CDR3 has 17 amino acids. Unmatched junction bases numbered 8, after V lost 1 base and J lost 4 bases. This chain's CDR3 is CASSLRTSGSRPDTQYF. In nucleotides, the CDR3 is TGCGCCAGCAGCTTGCGGACTAGCGGGTCGCGTCCAGATACGCAGTATTTT.

The rearrangement links TRBV30 to TRBJ2-7, with 8 bases fitting TRBD2. This CDR3 region has 19 residues. V shed 0 bases, J shed 3 bases, and the junction held 19 bases outside the gene matches. Germline V gives CDR1 GTSNPN, CDR2 SVGIG (reference sequence). The CDR3 bases are TGTGCCTGGAGTGTTCGGGTACCCAGAAAGCGGGAGCATTACTACGAGCAGTACTTC. It specifies CAWSVRVPRKREHYYEQYF.

This clone has only one observation. The chain has TRBV2 and TRBJ2-7; a weak D match, TRBD1 (5 bases). This CDR3 contains 14 residues. The germline V gene has CDR1 SNHLY and CDR2 FYNNEI. Trimming removed 8 bases from V and 4 bases from J, with 18 bases in between. The DNA of the CDR3 is TGTGCCAGCGTCCAGCTCTGGGGCTTATACGAGCAGTACTTC. This codes for CASVQLWGLYEQYF.

The chain uses TRBV9 and TRBJ2-2; perhaps TRBD2 as D (6 bases). Deletions cut 4 bases from V and 6 bases from J, with 16 bases between. CDR1 is SGDLS and CDR2 is YYNGEE in the germline V gene. The CDR3 consists of 15 residues. The CDR3 nucleotides are TGTGCCAGCAGCCGCTCCCCTACGGGGGCCGGGGAGCTGTTTTTT. This codes for CASSRSPTGAGELFF.

This clone was detected only once. The CDR3, as DNA: TGCGCCAGCAGCTTGGCCTTGAAGGCCCCGGAGACTGAAGCTTTCTTT. Translated, it gives CASSLALKAPETEAFF. The V gene is TRBV5-1, the J gene TRBJ1-1; D gene ambiguous. This CDR3 is 16 amino acids long. Trimming took off 0 bases at V and 5 bases at J, with 17 bases between the two ends. The germline CDR1 and CDR2 sequences are SGHRS and YFSETQ. The entire variable domain, with the rest obtained from reference TRBV5-1 and TRBJ1-1, is as follows: KAGVTQTPRYLIKTRGQQVTLSCSPISGHRSVSWYQQTPGQGLQFLFEYFSETQRNKGNFPGRFSGRQFSNSRSEMNVSTLELGDSALYLCASSLALKAPETEAFFGQGTRLTVV.

This chain uses TRBV7-2 with TRBJ2-2; tentatively, D is TRBD1 or TRBD2 (6 bases each). CDR3 length: 17 residues. Trimming took 1 base from V and 7 from J, leaving 19 bases between them. Germline V gene lookup returns CDR1 SGHTA and CDR2 FQGNSA. CDR3 nucleotides: TGTGCCAGCAGCTTAGACCGAGGCCGGGGGCGCGGCGGGGAGCTGTTTTTT. Translation gives CASSLDRGRGRGGELFF.

The genes are TRBV7-6 and TRBJ2-3, with D possibly TRBD2 on 6 matching bases. With 1 base removed from V and 1 base from J, the gap between germline ends came to 15 bases. There are 17 residues in the CDR3. CDR1 SGHVS and CDR2 FNYEAQ come from the germline V gene. The CDR3 DNA sequence: TGTGCCAGCAGCTTAGTTCCGACTAGTGTAGGCACAGATACGCAGTATTTT. Amino acids: CASSLVPTSVGTDTQYF.

This sequence joins TRBV4-2 and TRBJ2-2, with 11 nucleotides matching TRBD2. The CDR3 sequence is 17 residues long. In germline, CDR1 is LGHNA, CDR2 YNFKEQ. V trimming: 1 base; J trimming: 3 bases; junction bases outside the gene matches: 4. The CDR3 coding sequence is TGTGCCAGCAGCCAAGGACTAGCGGGAATGGACACCGGGGAGCTGTTTTTT. Translating gives CASSQGLAGMDTGELFF.

This chain links TRBV19 with TRBJ2-1; weak D call: TRBD1 (5 bases). Trimming removed 1 base from V and 1 base from J, with 17 bases in between. The CDR3 is 18 residues long. The germline V gene has CDR1 LNHDA and CDR2 SQIVND (reference sequence). The CDR3 loop is CASSIVGQGRPSYNEQFF. CDR3 DNA: TGTGCCAGTAGTATAGTAGGACAAGGGCGACCATCCTACAATGAGCAGTTCTTC.

CDR3 in amino acids: CASSLEGHNYEQYF. The CDR3 DNA is TGTGCCAGCAGCTTAGAGGGCCATAACTACGAGCAGTACTTC. The chain links TRBV11-2 to TRBJ2-7, with D hard to call. The CDR3 is made up of 14 amino acids. The V gene lost 0 bases and the J gene lost 3 bases, with 9 bases spanning the gap. From germline, CDR1 is SGHAT and CDR2 FQNNGV. Full variable domain (remainder filled in from reference TRBV11-2 and TRBJ2-7): EAGVAQSPRYKIIEKRQSVAFWCNPISGHATLYWYQQILGQGPKLLIQFQNNGVVDDSQLPKDRFSAERLKGVDSTLKIQPAKLEDSAVYLCASSLEGHNYEQYFGPGTRLTVT.

V gene TRBV19 combines with J gene TRBJ2-7; 10 positions agree with TRBD2. Germline CDR1 LNHDA, CDR2 SQIVND (reference sequence). The CDR3 is made up of 15 amino acids. V lost 3 bases, J lost 3 bases, and 5 bases stayed unmatched. The CDR3 bases are TGTGCCAGTAGTATGGAGTCTAGCGGGAGCTACGAGCAGTACTTC. It encodes CASSMESSGSYEQYF.

V gene TRBV9 combines with J gene TRBJ2-1; TRBD2 is a possible D gene (5 bases). This CDR3 contains 17 residues. Germline CDR1 is SGDLS and CDR2 is YYNGEE. The ends were cut back, 3 bases at V and 3 bases at J, with 19 bases in the middle. In DNA, the CDR3 is TGTGCCAGCAGCGCAAATCCCGCCGGGATCGACTACAATGAGCAGTTCTTC. This sequence encodes CASSANPAGIDYNEQFF. The variable domain in full, completed from reference TRBV9 and TRBJ2-1, reads DSGVTQTPKHLITATGQRVTLRCSPRSGDLSVYWYQQSLDQGLQFLIQYYNGEERAKGNILERFSAQQFPDLHSELNLSSLELGDSALYFCASSANPAGIDYNEQFFGPGTRLTVL.

The rearrangement uses TRBV28 and TRBJ2-7; D might be TRBD1 (6 bases). Trimming pared 3 bases from V and 2 bases from J, leaving 17 bases between. The CDR3 contains 16 residues. Germline-derived CDR1 and CDR2 are MDHEN and SYDVKM. The CDR3, as DNA: TGTGCCAGCAGTTTGCGGCAGGGGACCTTTCCCTACGAGCAGTACTTC. Its translation: CASSLRQGTFPYEQYF.

The gene calls are TRBV11-2 and TRBJ2-1, with 8 bases identical to TRBD2. Germline V CDR1 and CDR2: SGHAT, FQNNGV. The V segment lost 4 bases and the J segment 2 bases; nucleotides outside the gene matches: 13. The CDR3 is made up of 18 amino acids. The CDR3 is CASSSNPRGLGAYNEQFF. DNA of the CDR3: TGTGCCAGCAGCTCAAACCCACGGGGACTAGGTGCCTACAATGAGCAGTTCTTC.

The V and J genes are TRBV7-2 and TRBJ1-1; 8 positions agree with TRBD1. CDR3 length equals 13 residues. J was trimmed by 11 bases and V by 5 bases; bases with no gene match: 10. Per the germline V gene, CDR1 is SGHTA and CDR2 is FQGNSA. The CDR3 DNA is TGTGCCAGCAGCCCCCTCAACAGGGGGTGGGCTTTCTTT. Translation: CASSPLNRGWAFF.